Listed here is a single T cell receptor beta chain. Antigen specificity is unknown. Germline V gene data show CDR1 as MNHEY and CDR2 as SVGEGT. CDR3 length equals 13 residues. With V trimmed by 6 bases and J by 3 bases, 4 bases remained unmatched. These data originate in a study of T cell repertoires in cytomegalovirus infection. TCRdb redid the calling of the reads with MiXCR, one entry per CDR3 protein. The data show hundreds of thousands of distinct CDR3 sequences, around 32% seen once. The clonotype comes from a human donor in good health (CMV status not recorded). Some clones in this sample may be carry-over from other donors' samples. J is TRBJ2-7 and V is TRBV6-2 or TRBV6-3, with 8 bases fitting TRBD1. The sample consisted of cultured CD8+ T cells from PBMCs, taken from culture after CMV antigen stimulation. CDR3: CASRWTGSYEQYV. CDR3 in DNA: TGTGCCAGCAGATGGACAGGGAGCTACGAGCAGTACGTC.